Each of the 8 T cell receptor beta chains below was sequenced from the same sample in a study of OX40 agonist ivuxolimab in advanced cancers. Here immunoSEQ multiplex PCR was the method, and the copy in TCRdb shows in-frame clones only, minus some. The data show 95,000 to 100,000 clones, with about four fifths seen just once and more than 1.2% held by the top ten. The sequencing here drew on CD4+ or CD8+ T cells sorted from blood, taken in a trial of the OX40 agonist ivuxolimab. These TCRs come from an adult with an advanced solid tumor such as melanoma, head and neck, liver or kidney cancer.

This clone was counted a single time. The chain carries TRBV7-3 and TRBJ2-5; possible D gene TRBD1, 6 bases. Germline assignment: CDR1 SGHTA and CDR2 FQGTGA. Deletions cut 6 bases from V and 4 bases from J, with 12 bases between. CDR3 length: 13 amino acids. CDR3 sequence reads: CASSMGAGETQYF. The CDR3 nucleotides are TGTGCCAGCAGTATGGGGGCGGGAGAGACCCAGTACTTC.

The chain carries TRBV4-3 and TRBJ2-5, with 8 nucleotides matching TRBD2. J was trimmed by 1 base and V by 4 bases; bases with no gene match: 2. Germline CDR1 and CDR2: LGHNA and YSLEER. This CDR3 region has 14 residues. Written as DNA, the CDR3 is TGCGCCAGCAGCCCCGGGAGGGGCCAAGAGACCCAGTACTTC. It translates to CASSPGRGQETQYF.

The count of this clone is one. The genes are TRBV19 and TRBJ2-3; D may correspond to TRBD1 or TRBD2 (5 bases each). The V and J ends lost 7 bases and 4 bases respectively, with 15 bases between them. Germline CDR1 and CDR2: LNHDA and SQIVND (reference sequence). The CDR3 is 14 residues long. Here the CDR3 DNA reads TGTGCCAGTAATGTAGGGACCACCGCAGATACGCAGTATTTT. Amino acid sequence: CASNVGTTADTQYF.

The chain uses TRBV7-9 and TRBJ2-5; tentative D call: TRBD1 (5 bases). The J call is in doubt because the DNA end fits TRBJ2-7 better. Germline values: CDR1 SEHNR, CDR2 FQNEAQ (reference sequence). CDR3 length: 14 residues. CDR3 sequence: CASSEIRDSYEQYF. The CDR3 nucleotides are TGTGCCAGCAGCGAAATCAGGGACTCCTACGAGCAGTACTTC.

The chain joins TRBV19 to TRBJ2-3; 10 positions match TRBD2. Unmatched junction bases numbered 6, after V lost 8 bases and J lost 4 bases. The CDR3 has 14 amino acids. Germline V gene data show CDR1 as LNHDA and CDR2 as SQIVND (reference sequence). Here the CDR3 reads CASAISGRSDTQYF. DNA for the CDR3: TGTGCCAGTGCCATTAGCGGGAGGTCAGATACGCAGTATTTT.

This clone was detected only once. The V gene is TRBV5-1, the J gene TRBJ2-7; D gene ambiguous. CDR1 and CDR2 (germline): SGHRS, YFSETQ. There are 13 residues in the CDR3. V was shortened by 0 bases and J by 6 bases, with 10 bases between the two germline ends. The chain's CDR3 is CASSLGAAGEQYF. The CDR3 nucleotides are TGCGCCAGCAGCTTGGGGGCGGCCGGCGAGCAGTACTTC.

In this sample, this clone turned up a few times. The rearrangement uses TRBV5-6 and TRBJ1-4; TRBD1 aligns across 7 bases. From germline, CDR1 is SGHDT and CDR2 YYEEEE. CDR3 size: 15 residues. V lost 7 bases, J lost 7 bases, and 13 bases stayed unmatched. The CDR3 nucleotides read TGTGCCAGCCTTACTAGGACAGGAGGAGGTGAAAAACTGTTTTTT. It translates to CASLTRTGGGEKLFF.

This clone was counted a single time. The chain couples TRBV7-7 to TRBJ2-5; 14 bases map to TRBD2. This CDR3 is built from 15 residues. The germline CDR1 and CDR2 sequences are SSHAT and FNYEAQ (reference sequence). V lost 5 bases to trimming and J lost 5 bases; unmatched junction nucleotides: 4. This CDR3 reads CASSPGLAGAETQYF. The CDR3 coding sequence is TGTGCCAGCAGCCCGGGACTAGCGGGAGCTGAGACCCAGTACTTC.